This TCR beta chain was sequenced for a study of blood T cell repertoires in COVID-19. Study information: There were acute and convalescent COVID-19 samples, and they came from the United States, Italy and Spain. PBMCs, B-cell-depleted T cells, or T cells provided the cDNA or gDNA that made up the material.

The CDR3 has 17 amino acids. Germline V gene lookup returns CDR1 SGHNT and CDR2 YENEEA. The ends were cut back, 3 bases at V and 5 bases at J, with 22 bases in the middle. In the original workflow: By means of reference gene primer amplification, nucleated cell counts were estimated. The assay was immunoSEQ multiplex PCR, and TCRdb's table has in-frame clones only and misses some. The D gene and trimming were derived from the DNA, and the V and J assignments and clone size from that table. The sample records hundreds of thousands of clones, approximately 91% being singletons. The chain joins TRBV11-3 to TRBJ1-1, with no clear D. Material for sequencing was peripheral blood. This TCR derives from a man in his sixties who had recovered from COVID-19. CDR3 nucleotides: TGTGCCAGCAGCTTGGTAAGTGTGGTGGCTCGGAGGACTGAAGCTTTCTTT. This sequence encodes CASSLVSVVARRTEAFF.